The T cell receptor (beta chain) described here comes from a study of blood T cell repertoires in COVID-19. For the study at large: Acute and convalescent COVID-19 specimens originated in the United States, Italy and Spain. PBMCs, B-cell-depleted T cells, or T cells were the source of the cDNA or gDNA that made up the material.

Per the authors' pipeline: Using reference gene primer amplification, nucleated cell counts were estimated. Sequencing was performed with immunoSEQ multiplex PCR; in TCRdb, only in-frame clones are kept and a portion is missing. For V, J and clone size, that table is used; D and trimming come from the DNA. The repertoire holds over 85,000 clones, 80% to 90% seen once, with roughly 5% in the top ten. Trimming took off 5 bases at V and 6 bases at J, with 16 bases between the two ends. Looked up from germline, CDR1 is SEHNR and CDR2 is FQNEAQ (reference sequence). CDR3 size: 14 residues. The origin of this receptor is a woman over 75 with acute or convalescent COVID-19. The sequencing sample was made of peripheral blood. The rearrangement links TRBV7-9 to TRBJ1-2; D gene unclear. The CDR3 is CASSGPGIRDGYTF. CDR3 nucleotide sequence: TGTGCCAGCAGCGGCCCGGGGATCCGTGATGGCTACACCTTC.